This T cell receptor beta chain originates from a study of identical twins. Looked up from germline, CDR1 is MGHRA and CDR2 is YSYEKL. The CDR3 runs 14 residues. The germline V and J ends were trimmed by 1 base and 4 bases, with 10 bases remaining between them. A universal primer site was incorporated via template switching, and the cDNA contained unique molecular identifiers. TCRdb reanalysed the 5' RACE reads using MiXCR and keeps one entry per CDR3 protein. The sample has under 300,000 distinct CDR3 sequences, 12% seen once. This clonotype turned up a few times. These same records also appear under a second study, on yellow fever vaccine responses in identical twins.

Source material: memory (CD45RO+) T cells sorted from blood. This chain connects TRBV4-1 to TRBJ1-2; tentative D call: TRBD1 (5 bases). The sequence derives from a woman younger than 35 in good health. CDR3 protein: CASSQAGVAYGYTF. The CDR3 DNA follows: TGCGCCAGCAGCCAAGCGGGGGTTGCCTATGGCTACACCTTC.